These 26 T cell receptor beta chains share one sample of origin, sequenced in a study of cytomegalovirus exposure and HLA in healthy donors. It was with 60 Vbeta and 13 Jbeta primers that the PCR ran. Measured with immunoSEQ multiplex PCR; TCRdb has only the in-frame clones, and not every one. The data contain about 130,000 clones, less than 85% of them seen just once; the ten biggest clones take up 3.5% to 5%. The specimen sequenced was PBMCs. The receptors were gathered from a man aged 18 to 29 in good health and CMV-seropositive.

This chain links TRBV30 with TRBJ1-1; perhaps TRBD1 as D (5 bases). The CDR3 sequence is 12 residues long. With 5 bases removed from V and 10 bases from J, the gap between germline ends came to 17 bases. Germline V gene data show CDR1 as GTSNPN and CDR2 as SVGIG (reference sequence). CDR3 amino acids: CAWGGWREGAFF. In nucleotides, the CDR3 is TGTGCCTGGGGGGGTTGGAGGGAAGGAGCTTTCTTT.

The chain recombines TRBV19 with TRBJ1-2; the match to TRBD1 covers 11 bases. The CDR3 runs to 16 residues. The trim removed 7 bases at V and 2 bases at J, leaving 9 bases unmatched. Germline loops: CDR1 LNHDA, CDR2 SQIVND (reference sequence). CDR3 region: CASTYLDRGLNYGYTF. DNA for the CDR3: TGTGCCAGTACCTACTTGGACAGGGGGCTAAACTATGGCTACACCTTC.

The rearrangement uses TRBV28 and TRBJ1-5, with 7 bases identical to TRBD1. V was pared by 2 bases and J by 16 bases, with 8 bases of the junction left unmatched. CDR3 size: 12 residues. The germline V gene has CDR1 MDHEN and CDR2 SYDVKM. CDR3 residues: CASSLGTVQGHF. CDR3 nucleotides: TGTGCCAGCAGTTTAGGGACAGTTCAAGGCCATTTT.

V and J are TRBV5-1 and TRBJ2-7; 8 bases fit TRBD1. This CDR3 spans 15 amino acids. Germline assignment: CDR1 SGHRS and CDR2 YFSETQ. V shed 0 bases and J 3 bases; nucleotides not matched to a gene: 5. CDR3 sequence (DNA): TGCGCCAGCAGCTTGGTGCAGGGGGCTTACTACGAGCAGTACTTC. Translating gives CASSLVQGAYYEQYF.

J is TRBJ2-3 and V is TRBV30, with TRBD2 matching over 8 bases. The CDR3 spans 18 residues. CDR1 and CDR2 (germline): GTSNPN, SVGIG (reference sequence). The junction had 13 bases not matched to a gene; V was cut back by 2 bases and J by 0 bases. The CDR3 region has the DNA TGTGCCTGGAGTCGGGGACTAGATCCTCAGGGGAGCACAGATACGCAGTATTTT. Its protein is CAWSRGLDPQGSTDTQYF. Complete variable domain (other parts from reference TRBV30 and TRBJ2-3): SQTIHQWPATLVQPVGSPLSLECTVEGTSNPNLYWYRQAAGRGLQLLFYSVGIGQISSEVPQNLSASRPQDRQFILSSKKLLLSDSGFYLCAWSRGLDPQGSTDTQYFGPGTRLTVL.

The count of this clone is one. The chain joins TRBV5-6 to TRBJ1-2, with D perhaps TRBD1 (6 bases). Germline V gene lookup returns CDR1 SGHDT and CDR2 YYEEEE. Trimming took off 4 bases at V and 1 base at J, with 8 bases between the two ends. This CDR3 is 13 amino acids long. CDR3 in DNA: TGTGCCAGCAGCCGACAGGTTAACTATGGCTACACCTTC. Protein sequence: CASSRQVNYGYTF.

CDR3 in amino acids: CASRLAPSYEQYF. The CDR3 DNA sequence: TGTGCCAGCAGGCTAGCGCCTTCCTACGAGCAGTACTTC. This sequence joins TRBV28 and TRBJ2-7; tentative D call: TRBD2 (6 bases). Trimming shortened V by 6 bases and J by 1 base, and 10 bases separated the two germline ends. Germline CDR1 reads MDHEN; CDR2 reads SYDVKM. This CDR3 spans 13 amino acids.

The chain employs TRBV6-5 and TRBJ2-5, with 12 bases lining up with TRBD1. J lost 4 bases, V lost 2 bases, and 2 bases had no gene match. The CDR3 loop spans 15 amino acids. CDR1 is MNHEY, CDR2 SVGAGI, per germline. CDR3 nucleotides: TGTGCCAGCAGTTACGTGGGACAGGGGGCAGAGACCCAGTACTTC. It yields the protein CASSYVGQGAETQYF.

The rearrangement uses TRBV2 and TRBJ1-1, with TRBD1 matching 9 bases. The CDR3 is 14 amino acids. Trimming cost V 6 bases and J 1 base; bases outside gene matches: 3. CDR1 and CDR2 (germline): SNHLY, FYNNEI. The CDR3: CASRATGGNTEAFF. The DNA for the CDR3 is TGTGCCAGCAGAGCGACAGGGGGGAACACTGAAGCTTTCTTT.

This rearrangement joins TRBV28 to TRBJ2-7; D perhaps matches TRBD1 (6 bases). CDR1 and CDR2 (germline): MDHEN, SYDVKM. V gave up 2 bases and J gave up 4 bases, with 12 bases separating them. This CDR3 contains 14 residues. The CDR3 region has the DNA TGTGCCAGCAGTTTACACGACAGGAGATACGAGCAGTACTTC. Translating gives CASSLHDRRYEQYF. The whole variable domain, remainder taken from reference TRBV28 and TRBJ2-7, is DVKVTQSSRYLVKRTGEKVFLECVQDMDHENMFWYRQDPGLGLRLIYFSYDVKMKEKGDIPEGYSVSREKKERFSLILESASTNQTSMYLCASSLHDRRYEQYFGPGTRLTVT.

This chain joins TRBV18 and TRBJ2-1; no clear D gene. The V end lost 2 bases, the J end lost 2 bases, and 4 bases lay between the germline ends. Germline lookup yields CDR1 KGHSH and CDR2 LQKENI. The CDR3 runs 13 residues. The CDR3 bases are TGTGCCAGCTCACCAGGGCCCTACAATGAGCAGTTCTTC. This gives the protein CASSPGPYNEQFF.

The chain combines TRBV4-1 with TRBJ1-4, with D unresolved. Looked up from germline, CDR1 is MGHRA and CDR2 is YSYEKL. The CDR3 extends over 19 amino acids. Trimming left V 3 bases short and J 4 bases short, with 24 bases between. Here the CDR3 reads CASSQTTVAQPVGNEKLFF. The CDR3 DNA follows: TGCGCCAGCAGCCAGACGACGGTTGCACAGCCTGTGGGTAATGAAAAACTGTTTTTT.

The V and J genes are TRBV5-1 and TRBJ2-7, with a weak D call TRBD2 (5 bases). V lost 0 bases and J lost 6, with 13 bases in between. In germline, CDR1 is SGHRS, CDR2 YFSETQ. The CDR3 loop spans 14 amino acids. The CDR3 spells CASSLGGSAAEQYF. CDR3 coding DNA: TGCGCCAGCAGCTTGGGTGGGAGCGCCGCCGAGCAGTACTTC.

This clone was detected once. This rearrangement joins TRBV9 to TRBJ2-1; D is uncertain. The germline CDR1 and CDR2 sequences are SGDLS and YYNGEE. CDR3 length: 13 residues. Trimming shortened V by 2 bases and J by 7 bases, and 10 bases separated the two germline ends. CDR3 nucleotides: TGTGCCAGCAGCGTCAGGCCTCGGAATGAGCAGTTCTTC. This codes for CASSVRPRNEQFF.

The chain combines TRBV7-2 with TRBJ2-1, with D tentatively TRBD2 (5 bases). The CDR3 has 13 residues. V lost 8 bases to trimming and J lost 0 bases, with 8 bases between them. Germline V gene sequence: CDR1 SGHTA, CDR2 FQGNSA. CDR3 in amino acids: CASSGSSYNEQFF. CDR3 sequence (DNA): TGTGCCAGCTCGGGAAGCTCCTACAATGAGCAGTTCTTC.

J is TRBJ2-5 and V is TRBV7-2, with 7 bases aligning to TRBD1. This CDR3 is 14 amino acids long. CDR1 is SGHTA and CDR2 is FQGNSA in the germline V gene. Trimming cost V 6 bases and J 1 base; bases outside gene matches: 5. For the CDR3, the DNA is TGTGCCAGCAGTTTGACAGGGTCCCAAGAGACCCAGTACTTC. This gives the protein CASSLTGSQETQYF.

The V and J genes are TRBV19 and TRBJ1-1; no clear D gene. Deletions cut 3 bases from V and 0 bases from J, with 8 bases between. Germline CDR1 reads LNHDA; CDR2 reads SQIVND (reference sequence). The length of the CDR3 is 14 residues. This CDR3 is CASSMQAMNTEAFF. The CDR3 bases are TGTGCCAGTAGTATGCAAGCAATGAACACTGAAGCTTTCTTT.

The CDR3 nucleotides are TGTGCCAGCAGTGACCAAGCGGGGGGAGGAGATACGCAGTATTTT. Translated: CASSDQAGGGDTQYF. The V gene is TRBV6-4, the J gene TRBJ2-3; 9 nucleotides match TRBD2. Trimming cost V 2 bases and J 5 bases; bases outside gene matches: 5. This CDR3 spans 15 amino acids. Germline assignment: CDR1 MRHNA and CDR2 SNTAGT.

About this clone itself: Germline is not matched at one junction end, which may reflect a read error. V gene TRBV7-7 combines with J gene TRBJ2-5, with 8 bases fitting TRBD1. The CDR3 is 16 residues long. The germline V gene has CDR1 SSHAT and CDR2 FNYEAQ (reference sequence). CDR3 loop: CASSLGGAGGLETQYF. CDR3 sequence (DNA): TGTGCTAGCAGCTTAGGAGGGGCAGGGGGCTTGGAGACCCAGTACTTC.

J is TRBJ2-7 and V is TRBV6-5; 9 positions match TRBD2. J gave up 2 bases and V 6 bases, and 5 bases lay outside the gene matches. The CDR3 covers 14 residues. Germline CDR1 and CDR2: MNHEY and SVGAGI. CDR3 loop: CASRSSGGTYEQYF. CDR3 nucleotide sequence: TGTGCCAGCAGGTCGAGCGGGGGGACCTACGAGCAGTACTTC.

V is TRBV7-2 and J is TRBJ1-2, with 10 bases fitting TRBD1. The J segment lost 5 bases and the V segment lost 1 base, leaving 4 bases of the junction unmatched. CDR3 size: 15 residues. The germline V gene has CDR1 SGHTA and CDR2 FQGNSA. The CDR3 is CASSLGDRGRYGYTF. CDR3 nucleotides: TGTGCCAGCAGCTTAGGTGACAGGGGGCGATATGGCTACACCTTC.

The chain combines TRBV4-3 with TRBJ2-1, with D perhaps TRBD1 (5 bases). The V gene lost 0 bases and the J gene lost 4 bases, with 16 bases spanning the gap. The CDR3 has 17 residues. Germline V gene lookup returns CDR1 LGHNA and CDR2 YSLEER. CDR3 bases: TGCGCCAGCAGCCAAGATCTGTCCAGGGATCAATACAATGAGCAGTTCTTC. Protein product: CASSQDLSRDQYNEQFF.

There are a few counts of this clone. This sequence joins TRBV7-8 and TRBJ1-1; 9 positions agree with TRBD1. The length of the CDR3 is 17 residues. CDR1 and CDR2 (germline): SGHVS, FQNEAQ. The J segment lost 0 bases and the V segment lost 4 bases, leaving 9 bases of the junction unmatched. The CDR3 sequence: CASSYGTGRILNTEAFF. CDR3 in DNA: TGTGCCAGCAGCTATGGGACAGGGAGAATCTTGAACACTGAAGCTTTCTTT.

The chain recombines TRBV7-3 with TRBJ2-5, with 8 bases lining up with TRBD2. The length of the CDR3 is 13 residues. V shed 5 bases, J shed 5 bases, and the junction held 4 bases outside the gene matches. The germline V gene has CDR1 SGHTA and CDR2 FQGTGA. The DNA of the CDR3 is TGTGCCAGCAGCCGGACTAGCTGGGAGACCCAGTACTTC. This encodes CASSRTSWETQYF.

The rearrangement uses TRBV9 and TRBJ2-7; a weak D match, TRBD2 (5 bases). Per the germline V gene, CDR1 is SGDLS and CDR2 is YYNGEE. There are 14 residues in the CDR3. The V and J ends lost 2 bases and 2 bases respectively, with 11 bases between them. The CDR3 coding sequence is TGTGCCAGCAGCGTTTCCGGGAAGACCTACGAGCAGTACTTC. Its translation is CASSVSGKTYEQYF.

The J gene is TRBJ2-2, the V gene TRBV6-1; weak D call: TRBD2 (6 bases). Trimming stripped 10 bases from V and 5 bases from J, with 20 bases between. The CDR3 contains 15 residues. Germline V gene sequence: CDR1 MNHNS, CDR2 SASEGT. This CDR3 reads CATIPRLGRTGELFF. The CDR3 region has the DNA TGTGCCACGATTCCCAGACTAGGACGTACCGGGGAGCTGTTTTTT.